The 20 T cell receptor beta chains below were found in one sample sequenced in a study of blood T cell repertoires in COVID-19. Method: immunoSEQ multiplex PCR; TCRdb's copy keeps in-frame clones and lacks some. The sample consists of approximately 300,000 clones, around 86% of them appearing once. Sequencing input: PBMCs or T cells enriched from blood (not recorded which). The receptors here all came from a man aged 60-69 years who had recovered from COVID-19.

The chain is built from TRBV7-2 and TRBJ1-4; TRBD1 agrees at 7 bases. There are 15 residues in the CDR3. The J segment lost 7 bases and the V segment lost 4 bases, leaving 9 bases of the junction unmatched. Germline V lookup: CDR1 SGHTA, CDR2 FQGNSA. CDR3: CASSSTGLRSEKLFF. CDR3 coding DNA: TGTGCCAGCAGCTCGACAGGGTTACGGAGTGAAAAACTGTTTTTT.

The CDR3 region is CASSPAGGLSNEQYF. CDR3 bases: TGTGCCAGCAGCCCCGCTGGGGGACTGAGTAACGAGCAGTACTTC. V gene TRBV7-8 combines with J gene TRBJ2-7; tentatively, D is TRBD2 (6 bases). From germline, CDR1 is SGHVS and CDR2 FQNEAQ. V lost 5 bases to trimming and J lost 5 bases, with 19 bases between them. CDR3 length: 15 residues. Full variable domain (outside the CDR3, taken from reference TRBV7-8 and TRBJ2-7): GAGVSQSPRYKVAKRGQDVALRCDPISGHVSLFWYQQALGQGPEFLTYFQNEAQLDKSGLPSDRFFAERPEGSVSTLKIQRTQQEDSAVYLCASSPAGGLSNEQYFGPGTRLTVT.

The J gene is TRBJ2-7, the V gene TRBV28; D ambiguous. Germline lookup yields CDR1 MDHEN and CDR2 SYDVKM. The CDR3 totals 12 residues. The V end lost 10 bases, the J end lost 2 bases, and 12 bases lay between the germline ends. In DNA form, the CDR3 reads TGTGCCACCTCCACTCTCACCTACGAGCAGTACTTC. Its protein product is CATSTLTYEQYF.

The rearrangement links TRBV7-3 to TRBJ2-1; D call uncertain. The V gene's germline CDR1 is SGHTA and CDR2 FQGTGA. Trimming removed 0 bases from V and 3 bases from J, with 3 bases in between. There are 13 residues in the CDR3. DNA of the CDR3: TGTGCCAGCAGCTTAACTCTCTACAATGAGCAGTTCTTC. This sequence encodes CASSLTLYNEQFF.

The chain couples TRBV4-3 to TRBJ2-2; unclear D gene. Germline-derived CDR1 and CDR2 are LGHNA and YSLEER. Trimming shortened V by 3 bases and J by 0 bases, and 8 bases separated the two germline ends. This CDR3 has 15 amino acids. CDR3 nucleotides: TGCGCCAGCAGCCAGGAGCCTACGAACACCGGGGAGCTGTTTTTT. Protein product: CASSQEPTNTGELFF.

The V call is TRBV7-6, the J call TRBJ2-2; D may be TRBD2 (5 bases). The germline V and J ends were trimmed by 6 bases and 0 bases, with 23 bases remaining between them. The CDR3 runs 19 residues. Germline values: CDR1 SGHVS, CDR2 FNYEAQ. The CDR3 region has the DNA TGTGCCAGCAGTAATGCCCCAAATCGGACCGGGGCGAACACCGGGGAGCTGTTTTTT. This gives the protein CASSNAPNRTGANTGELFF.

This sequence joins TRBV7-9 and TRBJ1-2; TRBD1 matches 9 bases. The V and J ends lost 5 bases and 4 bases, in that order; junction bases with no gene match: 8. CDR3 size: 15 residues. The germline V gene has CDR1 SEHNR and CDR2 FQNEAQ (reference sequence). CDR3: CASSPLQGAPYGYTF. DNA of the CDR3: TGTGCCAGCAGCCCGTTACAGGGGGCGCCCTATGGCTACACCTTC.

The chain links TRBV15 to TRBJ1-5; D perhaps matches TRBD1 (5 bases). The germline gives CDR1 LNHNV, CDR2 YYDKDF (reference sequence). V lost 0 bases, J lost 0 bases, and 18 bases lay in between. The CDR3 loop spans 19 amino acids. The CDR3 loop reads CATSRDGWGGSYSNQPQHF. CDR3 nucleotide sequence: TGTGCCACCAGCAGAGATGGATGGGGCGGCAGTTATAGCAATCAGCCCCAGCATTTT. The full variable domain, in which reference TRBV15 and TRBJ1-5 provide the parts outside the CDR3, is DAMVIQNPRYQVTQFGKPVTLSCSQTLNHNVMYWYQQKSSQAPKLLFHYYDKDFNNEADTPDNFQSRRPNTSFCFLDIRSPGLGDTAMYLCATSRDGWGGSYSNQPQHFGDGTRLSIL.

This chain connects TRBV5-1 to TRBJ2-7; D gene uncertain. V was pared by 4 bases and J by 8 bases, with 10 bases between. This CDR3 has 11 residues. CDR1 and CDR2 (germline): SGHRS, YFSETQ. The CDR3 is CASSEEYKQYF. The CDR3 bases are TGCGCCAGCAGCGAGGAGTACAAGCAGTACTTC.

The chain links TRBV29-1 to TRBJ2-1; 8 positions agree with TRBD2. The V gene end was trimmed by 6 bases and the J gene end by 6 bases; junction bases not matched to a gene: 7. Germline V gene data show CDR1 as SQVTM and CDR2 as ANQGSEA. The CDR3 consists of 13 residues. The CDR3 nucleotides are TGCAGCGTGCAGGCGGGAGGTTTCAATGAGCAGTTCTTC. Protein sequence: CSVQAGGFNEQFF.

The chain joins TRBV5-6 to TRBJ2-7; 8 bases fit TRBD2. In germline, CDR1 is SGHDT, CDR2 YYEEEE. CDR3 length: 16 residues. V gave up 4 bases and J gave up 6 bases; unmatched junction bases: 15. The CDR3 nucleotides are TGTGCCAGCAGCGACGGACTAGCTGGAAGGGGAGGCGAGCAGTACTTC. Amino acid sequence: CASSDGLAGRGGEQYF. Full variable domain (rest looked up from reference TRBV5-6 and TRBJ2-7): DAGVTQSPTHLIKTRGQQVTLRCSPKSGHDTVSWYQQALGQGPQFIFQYYEEEERQRGNFPDRFSGHQFPNYSSELNVNALLLGDSALYLCASSDGLAGRGGEQYFGPGTRLTVT.

The chain links TRBV2 to TRBJ1-5; no firm D call. The germline gives CDR1 SNHLY, CDR2 FYNNEI. The CDR3 consists of 14 residues. The V end lost 3 bases, the J end lost 0 bases, and 6 bases lay between the germline ends. CDR3 coding DNA: TGTGCCAGCAGTGAGGGCCATAGCAATCAGCCCCAGCATTTT. This codes for CASSEGHSNQPQHF.

V gene TRBV9 combines with J gene TRBJ2-3; D is possibly TRBD1 (5 bases). Between the trimmed V and J ends, which lost 2 bases and 2 bases, there was a span of 21 bases. The germline V gene encodes CDR1 SGDLS and CDR2 YYNGEE. There are 18 residues in the CDR3. The CDR3: CASSVTVGQGRNTDTQYF. DNA of the CDR3: TGTGCCAGCAGCGTGACCGTAGGCCAGGGTAGGAACACAGATACGCAGTATTTT. Complete variable domain (other parts from reference TRBV9 and TRBJ2-3): DSGVTQTPKHLITATGQRVTLRCSPRSGDLSVYWYQQSLDQGLQFLIQYYNGEERAKGNILERFSAQQFPDLHSELNLSSLELGDSALYFCASSVTVGQGRNTDTQYFGPGTRLTVL.

V gene TRBV20-1 combines with J gene TRBJ1-1; 7 bases fit TRBD1. Per germline, CDR1 DFQATT and CDR2 SNEGSKA (reference sequence). The CDR3 sequence is 10 residues long. Trimming removed 5 bases from V and 7 bases from J; junction bases left unmatched: 1. CDR3 protein: CSADRVEAFF. The CDR3 DNA is TGCAGTGCTGACAGGGTTGAAGCTTTCTTT.

This sequence joins TRBV7-2 and TRBJ2-2; D is uncertain. This CDR3 region has 16 residues. Germline values: CDR1 SGHTA, CDR2 FQGNSA. V was shortened by 1 base and J by 1 base, with 10 bases between the two germline ends. CDR3 sequence: CASSLVGLVNTGELFF. CDR3 nucleotide sequence: TGTGCCAGCAGCTTAGTTGGGCTGGTGAACACCGGGGAGCTGTTTTTT.

A few counts support this clone. The V call is TRBV7-9, the J call TRBJ1-6; no clear D. V lost 5 bases and J lost 10, with 18 bases in between. The CDR3 runs to 15 residues. CDR1 is SEHNR and CDR2 is FQNEAQ in the germline V gene (reference sequence). The CDR3 DNA follows: TGTGCCAGCAGCCCCTCGGGTCCTAAGGTGTCACCCCTCCACTTT. As protein: CASSPSGPKVSPLHF. Together with reference TRBV7-9 and TRBJ1-6, the CDR3 gives the full variable domain: DTGVSQNPRHKITKRGQNVTFRCDPISEHNRLYWYRQTLGQGPEFLTYFQNEAQLEKSRLLSDRFSAERPKGSFSTLEIQRTEQGDSAMYLCASSPSGPKVSPLHFGNGTRLTVT.

This sequence joins TRBV7-2 and TRBJ2-1; 12 positions agree with TRBD2. CDR1 and CDR2 (germline): SGHTA, FQGNSA. The length of the CDR3 is 17 residues. V trimming: 5 bases; J trimming: 2 bases; junction bases outside the gene matches: 7. In nucleotides, the CDR3 is TGTGCCAGCAGCCCCAGGACTAGCGGGGACCCCTACAATGAGCAGTTCTTC. The encoded protein is CASSPRTSGDPYNEQFF.

The rearrangement uses TRBV10-1 and TRBJ2-7; TRBD1 might be the D (6 bases). Trimming left V 2 bases short and J 5 bases short, with 19 bases between. Per the germline V gene, CDR1 is WNHNN and CDR2 is SYGVQD (reference sequence). The CDR3 runs to 16 residues. The CDR3 DNA reads as TGCGCCAGCAGTGAGACGGGACAAGCTGGTTGGAACGAGCAGTACTTC. Protein product: CASSETGQAGWNEQYF.

This chain links TRBV4-2 with TRBJ2-2; 7 bases are a match to TRBD2. Germline loops: CDR1 LGHNA, CDR2 YNFKEQ. The trim removed 1 base at V and 6 bases at J, leaving 11 bases unmatched. The CDR3 runs to 17 residues. The CDR3 region is CASSQVLASGGAGELFF. The CDR3 nucleotides are TGTGCCAGCAGCCAAGTTTTGGCTAGCGGAGGGGCCGGGGAGCTGTTTTTT.

The chain employs TRBV6-5 and TRBJ1-6; TRBD1 aligns across 7 bases. This CDR3 contains 14 residues. Germline assignment: CDR1 MNHEY and CDR2 SVGAGI. V shed 3 bases and J 9 bases; nucleotides not matched to a gene: 5. The CDR3: CASSYRQGFSPLHF. The CDR3 nucleotides read TGTGCCAGCAGTTATCGACAGGGTTTTTCACCCCTCCACTTT.